The T cell receptor beta chain under discussion was sequenced for a study of PD-1 blockade in classical Hodgkin lymphoma. Study summary: On a schedule of every 2 weeks, patients received nivolumab 3 mg/kg intravenously.

Measured with immunoSEQ multiplex PCR; TCRdb has only the in-frame clones, and not every one. The data hold some 90,000 clones, with around 90% observed a single time. On this clone itself: Antigen specificity is unknown.

Every single patient, without exception, relapsed after autologous stem cell transplantation, and brentuximab vedotin exposure varied. Progressive disease, partial response or complete response was each patient's best response. Regarding the study as a whole: Baseline TCR diversity was reportedly lower in newly diagnosed patients than healthy donors. Still unresolved is the cause of the repertoire differences, which may be disease activity or prior therapy.

The material was peripheral blood mononuclear cells (PBMCs), obtained before the second cycle of nivolumab. This receptor was taken from a human donor with classical Hodgkin lymphoma.

CDR3 coding DNA: TGTGCCAGCATCTCGGACAGGGGAAGGGAGACCCAGTACTTC. Translation: CASISDRGRETQYF. The chain recombines TRBV2 with TRBJ2-5, with 9 bases fitting TRBD1. The CDR3 contains 14 residues. The germline V gene encodes CDR1 SNHLY and CDR2 FYNNEI. V lost 7 bases, J lost 5 bases, and 8 bases stayed unmatched.